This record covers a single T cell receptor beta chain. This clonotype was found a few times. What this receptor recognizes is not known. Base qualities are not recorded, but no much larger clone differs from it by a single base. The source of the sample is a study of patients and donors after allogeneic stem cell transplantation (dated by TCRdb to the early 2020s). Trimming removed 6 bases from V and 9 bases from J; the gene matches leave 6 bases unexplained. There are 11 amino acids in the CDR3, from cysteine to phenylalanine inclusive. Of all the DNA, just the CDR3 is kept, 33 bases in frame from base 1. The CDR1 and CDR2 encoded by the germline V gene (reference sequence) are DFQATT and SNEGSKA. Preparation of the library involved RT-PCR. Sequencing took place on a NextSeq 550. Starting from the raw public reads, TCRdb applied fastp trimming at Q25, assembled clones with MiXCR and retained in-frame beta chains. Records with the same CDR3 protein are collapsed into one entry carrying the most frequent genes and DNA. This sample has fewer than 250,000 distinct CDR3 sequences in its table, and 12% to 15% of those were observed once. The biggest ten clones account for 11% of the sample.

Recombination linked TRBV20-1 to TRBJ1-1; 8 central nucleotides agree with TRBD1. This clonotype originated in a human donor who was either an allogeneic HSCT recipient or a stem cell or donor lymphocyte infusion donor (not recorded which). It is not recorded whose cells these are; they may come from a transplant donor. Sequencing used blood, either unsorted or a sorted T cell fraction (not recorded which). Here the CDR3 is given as CSASWTGQAFF. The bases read TGCAGTGCCAGCTGGACAGGGCAAGCTTTCTTT.